The clone carrying this TCR beta chain has only a few counts. Its matching antigen is unknown. Treatment indicated: roughly 11-day PBMC culture with coronavirus spike peptide pools or control peptides (ViraFEST assay). Having spent 10 days in culture, CD4+ T cells were then isolated by negative selection. This specimen comes from a study of vaccination and CD4 T cells after COVID-19. Researchers used the Oncomine TCR Beta short-read assay to sequence DNA from cultured CD4+ T cells. TCRdb re-called the PCR reads through MiXCR, storing one row per CDR3 protein. The sample includes under 14,000 distinct CDR3 sequences, around 23% seen only once; the top ten take approximately 24%. This CDR3 comprises 16 residues. Germline V gene lookup returns CDR1 MNHEY and CDR2 SMNVEV (reference sequence). V gave up 6 bases and J gave up 2 bases; unmatched junction bases: 11.

The specimen comprised CD4+ T cells from blood, cultured in vitro, sampled after SARS-CoV-2 vaccination. This receptor was taken from a human donor who had recovered from COVID-19. This chain connects TRBV27 to TRBJ2-5; 8 bases agree with TRBD1. The CDR3, as DNA: TGTGCCAGCAGAGACAGGGGTCTCCCTAAACAAGAGACCCAGTACTTC. The encoded protein is CASRDRGLPKQETQYF.